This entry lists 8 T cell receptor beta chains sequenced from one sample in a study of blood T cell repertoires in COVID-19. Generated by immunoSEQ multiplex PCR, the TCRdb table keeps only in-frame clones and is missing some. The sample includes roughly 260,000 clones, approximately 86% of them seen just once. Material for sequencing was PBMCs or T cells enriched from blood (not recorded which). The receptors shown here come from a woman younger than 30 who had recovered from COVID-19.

In DNA, the CDR3 is TGCGCCAGCAGCCAAGGACAGGGGTATCAGCCCCAGCATTTT. Translation: CASSQGQGYQPQHF. This chain connects TRBV4-3 to TRBJ1-5; 8 bases match TRBD1. Germline V gives CDR1 LGHNA, CDR2 YSLEER. Trimming took 1 base from V and 5 from J; bases not matched to a gene: 1. The CDR3 is made up of 14 amino acids.

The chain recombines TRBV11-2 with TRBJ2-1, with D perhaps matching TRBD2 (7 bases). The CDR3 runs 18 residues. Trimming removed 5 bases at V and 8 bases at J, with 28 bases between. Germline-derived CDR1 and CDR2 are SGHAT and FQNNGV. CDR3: CASSQGLLAGTTPYEQFF. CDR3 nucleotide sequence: TGTGCCAGCAGCCAGGGGCTGTTAGCCGGGACTACACCATATGAGCAGTTCTTC.

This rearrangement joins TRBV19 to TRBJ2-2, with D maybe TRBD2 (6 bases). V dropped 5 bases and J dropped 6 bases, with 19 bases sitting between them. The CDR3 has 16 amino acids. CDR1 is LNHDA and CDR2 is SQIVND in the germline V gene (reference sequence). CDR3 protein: CASSVGSGVSPGELFF. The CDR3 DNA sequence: TGTGCCAGTAGTGTCGGGAGTGGGGTAAGCCCCGGGGAGCTGTTTTTT.

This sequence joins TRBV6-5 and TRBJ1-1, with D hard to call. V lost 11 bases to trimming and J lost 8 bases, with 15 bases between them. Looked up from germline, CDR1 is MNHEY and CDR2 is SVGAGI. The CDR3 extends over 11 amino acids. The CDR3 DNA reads TGTGCCGCTGTGGGGAGACTCGAAGCTTTCTTT. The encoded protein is CAAVGRLEAFF.

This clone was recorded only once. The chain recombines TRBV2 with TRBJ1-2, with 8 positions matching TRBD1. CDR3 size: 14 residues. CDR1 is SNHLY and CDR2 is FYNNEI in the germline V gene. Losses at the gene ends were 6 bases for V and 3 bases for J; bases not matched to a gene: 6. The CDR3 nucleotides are TGTGCCAGCAGGGGGACAGGCGCTTACTATGGCTACACCTTC. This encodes CASRGTGAYYGYTF. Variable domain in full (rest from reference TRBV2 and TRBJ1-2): EPEVTQTPSHQVTQMGQEVILRCVPISNHLYFYWYRQILGQKVEFLVSFYNNEISEKSEIFDDQFSVERPDGSNFTLKIRSTKLEDSAMYFCASRGTGAYYGYTFGSGTRLTVV.

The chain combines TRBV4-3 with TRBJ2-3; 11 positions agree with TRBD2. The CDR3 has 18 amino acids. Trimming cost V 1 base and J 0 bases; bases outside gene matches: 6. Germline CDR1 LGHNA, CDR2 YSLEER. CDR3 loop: CASSQVTSGGPSTDTQYF. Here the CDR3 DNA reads TGCGCCAGCAGCCAAGTCACTAGCGGGGGCCCTAGCACAGATACGCAGTATTTT.

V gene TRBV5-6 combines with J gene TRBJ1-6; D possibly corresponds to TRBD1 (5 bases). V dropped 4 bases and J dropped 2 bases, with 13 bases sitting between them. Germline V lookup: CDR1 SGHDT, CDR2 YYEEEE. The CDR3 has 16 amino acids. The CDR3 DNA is TGTGCCAGCAGCCCGGCGGGGCAGCCCTATAATTCACCCCTCCACTTT. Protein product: CASSPAGQPYNSPLHF.

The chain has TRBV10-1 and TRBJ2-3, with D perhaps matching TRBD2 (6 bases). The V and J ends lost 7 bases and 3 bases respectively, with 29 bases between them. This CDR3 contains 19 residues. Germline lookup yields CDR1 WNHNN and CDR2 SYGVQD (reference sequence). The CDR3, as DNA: TGCGCCAGCACCTACCGTGGGCGGGTGGGACCGGAGGGTACAGATACGCAGTATTTT. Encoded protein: CASTYRGRVGPEGTDTQYF.